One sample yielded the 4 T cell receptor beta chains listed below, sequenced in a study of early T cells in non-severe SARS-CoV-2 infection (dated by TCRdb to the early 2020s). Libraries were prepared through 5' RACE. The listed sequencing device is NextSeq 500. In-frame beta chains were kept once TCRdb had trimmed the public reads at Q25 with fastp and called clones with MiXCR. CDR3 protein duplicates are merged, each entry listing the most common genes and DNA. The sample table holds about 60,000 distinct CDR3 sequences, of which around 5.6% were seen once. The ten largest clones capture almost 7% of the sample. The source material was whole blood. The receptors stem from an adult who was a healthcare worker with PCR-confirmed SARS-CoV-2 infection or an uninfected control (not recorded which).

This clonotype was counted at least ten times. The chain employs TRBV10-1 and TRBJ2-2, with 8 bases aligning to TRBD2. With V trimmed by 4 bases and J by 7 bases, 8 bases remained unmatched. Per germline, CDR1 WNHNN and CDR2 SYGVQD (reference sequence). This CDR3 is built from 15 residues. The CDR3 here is CASSVTAGGGGELFF. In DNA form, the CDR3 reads TGCGCCAGCAGTGTCACCGCCGGGGGGGGCGGGGAGCTGTTTTTT.

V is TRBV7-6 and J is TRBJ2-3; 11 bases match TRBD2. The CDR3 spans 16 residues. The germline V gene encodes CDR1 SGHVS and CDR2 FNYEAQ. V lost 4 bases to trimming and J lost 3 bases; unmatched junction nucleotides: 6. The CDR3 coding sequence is TGTGCCAGCAGCTCCATAGCGGGGGGGCTAACAGATACGCAGTATTTT. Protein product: CASSSIAGGLTDTQYF.

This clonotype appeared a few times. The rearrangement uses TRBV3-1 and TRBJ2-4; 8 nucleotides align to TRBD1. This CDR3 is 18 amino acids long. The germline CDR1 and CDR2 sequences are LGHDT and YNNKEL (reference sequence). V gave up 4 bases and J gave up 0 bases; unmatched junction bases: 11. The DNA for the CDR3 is TGTGCCAGCAGCCGAACAGGGGGAAGAGTTTTAGCCAAAAACATTCAGTACTTC. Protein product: CASSRTGGRVLAKNIQYF.

CDR3 bases: TGTGCCACCAGCAGGCCTTGGGGTTCCCCCCTCCACTTT. Amino acids: CATSRPWGSPLHF. The rearrangement uses TRBV15 and TRBJ1-6, with D unresolved. The germline CDR1 and CDR2 sequences are LNHNV and YYDKDF (reference sequence). Trimming removed 3 bases at V and 13 bases at J, with 13 bases between. The CDR3 contains 13 residues.